These 17 T cell receptor beta chains originate from one sample sequenced in a study of regulatory T cells in long-lasting Graves disease. Specified time point: newly diagnosed GD, antithyroid drugs for less than 3 months. Making the TCR library involved RNA that had been extracted from PBMCs. Investigators prepared the TCR beta libraries by applying iRepertoire HTBI primers and Arm-PCR of CDR3 regions. From the multiplex PCR reads, TCRdb called clonotypes with MiXCR, one entry per CDR3 protein. The sample contains 350,000 to 500,000 distinct CDR3 sequences, 11% to 15% of which appear only once. The same sample was also used in a study of T cells in Graves' hyperthyroidism and ophthalmopathy.

Sequenced material: peripheral blood mononuclear cells (PBMCs), taken at new diagnosis, from a patient treated with antithyroid drugs. These receptors were obtained from a woman between 45 and 60 years old with Graves disease.

This clonotype was seen more than once but under ten times. The V gene is TRBV28, the J gene TRBJ1-2, with TRBD1 identical over 7 bases. The CDR3 spans 14 residues. The J segment lost 6 bases and the V segment lost 3 bases, leaving 7 bases of the junction unmatched. CDR1 is MDHEN, CDR2 SYDVKM, per germline. CDR3 DNA: TGTGCCAGCAGTTTCGTACAGGGGTTACATGGCTACACCTTC. This gives the protein CASSFVQGLHGYTF.

V is TRBV11-2 and J is TRBJ2-1, with D unresolved. V lost 1 base, J lost 1 base, and 8 bases lay in between. The V gene's germline CDR1 is SGHAT and CDR2 FQNNGV. The CDR3 extends over 15 amino acids. CDR3 protein: CASSLVAESYNEQFF. In DNA form, the CDR3 reads TGTGCCAGCAGCTTAGTTGCGGAATCCTACAATGAGCAGTTCTTC.

This clonotype came up many times. In DNA form, the CDR3 reads TGTGCCAGCAGCCCCCATATGGAGGATACGCAGTATTTT. Amino acid sequence: CASSPHMEDTQYF. The rearrangement joins TRBV11-3 to TRBJ2-3; D uncertain. CDR1 SGHNT and CDR2 YENEEA come from the germline V gene. The CDR3 loop spans 13 amino acids. Trimming stripped 5 bases from V and 6 bases from J, with 12 bases between.

The genes are TRBV3-1 and TRBJ2-6, with 9 bases that match TRBD1. Per the germline V gene, CDR1 is LGHDT and CDR2 is YNNKEL (reference sequence). This CDR3 has 20 residues. V trimming: 0 bases; J trimming: 4 bases; junction bases outside the gene matches: 13. The chain's CDR3 is CASSQDALRTGVSGANVLTF. The CDR3 DNA is TGTGCCAGCAGCCAAGATGCGCTTAGGACAGGGGTATCCGGGGCCAACGTCCTGACTTTC.

This clonotype was counted between two and nine times. J is TRBJ1-3 and V is TRBV19; 7 bases align to TRBD1. The junction had 7 bases not matched to a gene; V was cut back by 5 bases and J by 0 bases. The germline CDR1 and CDR2 sequences are LNHDA and SQIVND (reference sequence). The CDR3 spans 16 residues. CDR3 nucleotides: TGTGCCAGTAGTCCTCAACAGGGGAGCTCTGGAAACACCATATATTTT. Protein sequence: CASSPQQGSSGNTIYF.

This clonotype came up many times. CDR3 bases: TGTGCCAGCAGGCGGTTGGGACTACCGAGCTCCTACAATGAGCAGTTCTTC. It yields the protein CASRRLGLPSSYNEQFF. The rearrangement uses TRBV28 and TRBJ2-1; TRBD2 aligns across 7 bases. Germline V CDR1 and CDR2: MDHEN, SYDVKM. The CDR3 has 17 amino acids. Trimming removed 6 bases from V and 0 bases from J; junction bases left unmatched: 11.

A few counts support this clonotype. This chain's CDR3 is CASSSQGRQETQYF. CDR3 bases: TGCGCCAGCAGCTCACAGGGTCGTCAAGAGACCCAGTACTTC. The chain couples TRBV5-1 to TRBJ2-5; possible D gene TRBD1, 6 bases. Trimming pared 3 bases from V and 2 bases from J, leaving 11 bases between. CDR1 and CDR2 from the germline V gene are SGHRS and YFSETQ. The CDR3 is 14 residues long.

This clonotype was picked up a small number of times. V usage is TRBV29-1 and J usage is TRBJ2-4; TRBD1 agrees at 11 bases. The germline V gene has CDR1 SQVTM and CDR2 ANQGSEA. This CDR3 contains 15 residues. J was trimmed by 5 bases and V by 7 bases; bases with no gene match: 10. The CDR3 region has the DNA TGCAGCGCCGCCTGGGACAGGGGGTCCGAAAACATTCAGTACTTC. It yields the protein CSAAWDRGSENIQYF.

This clonotype was detected a few times. In nucleotides, the CDR3 is TGTGCCAGCAGTCTCGGGACACGGTTAAGGGGGCAGTACTTC. This encodes CASSLGTRLRGQYF. The chain joins TRBV28 to TRBJ2-7, with a tentative D call TRBD1 (6 bases). CDR1 is MDHEN, CDR2 SYDVKM, per germline. CDR3 length equals 14 residues. Trimming shortened V by 5 bases and J by 9 bases, and 20 bases separated the two germline ends.

At least ten counts were recorded for this clonotype. V usage is TRBV20-1 and J usage is TRBJ2-1; 7 bases map to TRBD2. CDR3 size: 15 residues. The junction had 13 bases not matched to a gene; V was cut back by 6 bases and J by 5 bases. Germline V gives CDR1 DFQATT, CDR2 SNEGSKA (reference sequence). CDR3 sequence: CSATGGGPLNNEQFF. CDR3 bases: TGCAGTGCCACCGGGGGAGGGCCCTTAAACAATGAGCAGTTCTTC.

This clonotype appeared many times. This chain uses TRBV7-6 with TRBJ2-3; TRBD2 agrees at 9 bases. The CDR3 has 16 amino acids. CDR1 is SGHVS and CDR2 is FNYEAQ in the germline V gene. With 5 bases clipped from V and 1 base from J, the junction kept 7 bases outside the gene matches. This CDR3 is CASSDGWTSGTDTQYF. CDR3 sequence (DNA): TGTGCCAGCAGCGACGGCTGGACTAGCGGCACAGATACGCAGTATTTT.

This clonotype was seen only a few times. V gene TRBV20-1 combines with J gene TRBJ1-3; D is unresolved. The germline V gene encodes CDR1 DFQATT and CDR2 SNEGSKA (reference sequence). The V end was cut by 1 base, the J end by 1 base, with 8 bases between. This CDR3 is 14 amino acids long. The DNA of the CDR3 is TGCAGTGCTAGAGTGTGGGGATCTGGAAACACCATATATTTT. As protein: CSARVWGSGNTIYF.

This clonotype was seen just once. A much larger clone differs by one base, so this may be a read error. The chain uses TRBV6-4 and TRBJ2-4; D tentatively fits TRBD1 or TRBD2 (6 bases each). This CDR3 region has 17 residues. The germline V gene has CDR1 MRHNA and CDR2 SNTAGT. The CDR3 spells CASRGRLGPGAKTIQYF. The CDR3 DNA reads as TGTGCCAGCAGAGGAAGGTTGGGACCGGGGGCCAAAACCATTCAGTACTTC.

At least ten counts were recorded for this clonotype. The V call is TRBV7-2, the J call TRBJ2-5; D might be TRBD1 (5 bases). CDR1 is SGHTA, CDR2 FQGNSA, per germline. V was trimmed by 5 bases and J by 5 bases, leaving 18 bases between them. This CDR3 is 15 amino acids long. As DNA, the CDR3 is TGTGCCAGCAGCACCTTGACGGACACAAGGGAGACCCAGTACTTC. This encodes CASSTLTDTRETQYF.

The table lists this clonotype with a few counts. The chain has TRBV18 and TRBJ2-3; 13 positions match TRBD2. Germline trimming cut 4 bases from V and 0 bases from J; bases unmatched to any gene: 4. This CDR3 spans 17 amino acids. The germline gives CDR1 KGHSH, CDR2 LQKENI. The CDR3 DNA is TGTGCCAGCTCACAGGGACTAGCGGGGATTAGCACAGATACGCAGTATTTT. Residues: CASSQGLAGISTDTQYF. The whole variable domain, filled in from reference TRBV18 and TRBJ2-3, reads NAGVMQNPRHLVRRRGQEARLRCSPMKGHSHVYWYRQLPEEGLKFMVYLQKENIIDESGMPKERFSAEFPKEGPSILRIQQVVRGDSAAYFCASSQGLAGISTDTQYFGPGTRLTVL.

This clonotype came up many times. The chain uses TRBV7-8 and TRBJ2-5; 12 bases agree with TRBD2. Looked up from germline, CDR1 is SGHVS and CDR2 is FQNEAQ. Trimming took 5 bases from V and 4 from J; bases not matched to a gene: 8. CDR3 size: 16 residues. CDR3 residues: CASSRRLGLAGETQYF. The CDR3 DNA reads TGTGCCAGCAGCCGAAGATTGGGACTAGCGGGAGAGACCCAGTACTTC.

This clonotype was seen repeatedly, ten times or more. This sequence joins TRBV5-4 and TRBJ2-2; 10 nucleotides match TRBD2. With V trimmed by 3 bases and J by 0 bases, 5 bases remained unmatched. The CDR3 length is 17 residues. Germline V lookup: CDR1 SGHNT, CDR2 YYREEE (reference sequence). CDR3 coding DNA: TGTGCCAGCAGCTCCTATAGCGGGAGGTCGAACACCGGGGAGCTGTTTTTT. It yields the protein CASSSYSGRSNTGELFF.